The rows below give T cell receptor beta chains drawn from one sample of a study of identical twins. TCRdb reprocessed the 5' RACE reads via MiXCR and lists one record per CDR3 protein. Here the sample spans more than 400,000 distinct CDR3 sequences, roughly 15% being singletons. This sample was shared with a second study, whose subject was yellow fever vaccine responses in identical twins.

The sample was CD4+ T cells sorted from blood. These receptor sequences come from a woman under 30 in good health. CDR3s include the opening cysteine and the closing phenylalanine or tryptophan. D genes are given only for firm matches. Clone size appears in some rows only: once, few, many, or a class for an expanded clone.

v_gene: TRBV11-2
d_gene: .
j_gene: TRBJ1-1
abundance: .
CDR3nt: TGTGCCAGCAGCCCACACCAACAGGGAACTGAAGCTTTCTTT
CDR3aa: CASSPHQQGTEAFF

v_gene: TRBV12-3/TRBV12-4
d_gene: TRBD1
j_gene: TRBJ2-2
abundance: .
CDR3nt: TGTGCCAGCTTTAAGGACAGGTCCAACACCGGGGAGCTGTTTTTT
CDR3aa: CASFKDRSNTGELFF

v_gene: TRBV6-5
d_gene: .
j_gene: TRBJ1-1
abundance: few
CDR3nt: TGTGCCAGCAGTTACTCGCCACAGGTGAATACTGAAGCTTTCTTT
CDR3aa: CASSYSPQVNTEAFF

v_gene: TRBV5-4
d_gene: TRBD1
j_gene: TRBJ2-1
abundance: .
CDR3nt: TGTGCCAGCAGCTTTGACAGGGAAATCTACAATGAGCAGTTCTTC
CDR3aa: CASSFDREIYNEQFF

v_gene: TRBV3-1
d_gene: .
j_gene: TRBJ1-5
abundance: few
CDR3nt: TGTGCCAGCAGCCTAGCGGCAGGGACCCATCAGCCCCAGCATTTT
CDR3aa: CASSLAAGTHQPQHF

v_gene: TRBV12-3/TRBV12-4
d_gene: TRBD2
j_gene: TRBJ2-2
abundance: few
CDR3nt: TGTGCCAGCAGCCGCACCGGGACTACCTACACCGGGGAGCTGTTTTTT
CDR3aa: CASSRTGTTYTGELFF

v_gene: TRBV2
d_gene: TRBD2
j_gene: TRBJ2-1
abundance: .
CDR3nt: TGTGCCAGCAGTGTGGGGCTAGCGGGAGGAGGTAATGAGCAGTTCTTC
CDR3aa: CASSVGLAGGGNEQFF

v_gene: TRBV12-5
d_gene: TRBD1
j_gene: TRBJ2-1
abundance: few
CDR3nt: TGTGCTAGTGGTTTGGCCCAAAAAGACAGGGAAAGGGGCAATGAGCAGTTCTTC
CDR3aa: CASGLAQKDRERGNEQFF

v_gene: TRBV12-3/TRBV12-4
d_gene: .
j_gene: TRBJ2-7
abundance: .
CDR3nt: TGTGCCAGCAGAGGGAATGGGGGGCTTTTCTCCTACGAGCAGTACTTC
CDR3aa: CASRGNGGLFSYEQYF

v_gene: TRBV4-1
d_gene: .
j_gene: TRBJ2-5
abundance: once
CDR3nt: TGCGCCAGCAGCCAAGAAGTTCCCGAGGGGCATCGGGTGGGGACCCAGTACTTC
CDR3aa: CASSQEVPEGHRVGTQYF

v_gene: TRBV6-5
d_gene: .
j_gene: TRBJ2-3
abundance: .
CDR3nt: TGTGCCAGCAGTTACGCTAGACTCACAGATACGCAGTATTTT
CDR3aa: CASSYARLTDTQYF

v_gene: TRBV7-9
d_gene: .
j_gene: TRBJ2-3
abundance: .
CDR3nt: TGTGCCAGCAGCTTAGGCAGGGTCGGGCGCACAGATACGCAGTATTTT
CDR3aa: CASSLGRVGRTDTQYF

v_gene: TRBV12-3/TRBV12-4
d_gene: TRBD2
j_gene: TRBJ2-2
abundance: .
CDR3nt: TGTGCCAGCAGTTACGGGGGGTCGGGCACCGGGGAGCTGTTTTTT
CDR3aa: CASSYGGSGTGELFF

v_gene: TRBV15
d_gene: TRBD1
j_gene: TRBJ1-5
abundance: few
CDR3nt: TGTGCCACCAGCTGGATGACAGGGGGCTATCAGCCCCAGCATTTT
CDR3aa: CATSWMTGGYQPQHF

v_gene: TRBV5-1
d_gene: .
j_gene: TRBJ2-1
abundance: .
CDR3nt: TGCGCCAGCAGCCAAACCCTAGCGTCCCGCTCCTACAATGAGCAGTTCTTC
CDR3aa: CASSQTLASRSYNEQFF

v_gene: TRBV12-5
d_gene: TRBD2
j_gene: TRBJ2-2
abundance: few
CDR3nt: TGTGCTAGTGGTTTGGCAACTAGCGGAAACACCGGGGAGCTGTTTTTT
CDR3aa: CASGLATSGNTGELFF

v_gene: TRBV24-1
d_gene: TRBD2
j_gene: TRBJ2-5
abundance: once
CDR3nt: TGTGCCACCAGTGAGAGGGGACTAGCGGGGCAAGAGACCCAGTACTTC
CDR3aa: CATSERGLAGQETQYF

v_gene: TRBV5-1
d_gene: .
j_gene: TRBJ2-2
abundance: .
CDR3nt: TGCGCCAGCAGCTTGGAAGGAAGGGGACCCGCGAACACCGGGGAGCTGTTTTTT
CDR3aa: CASSLEGRGPANTGELFF

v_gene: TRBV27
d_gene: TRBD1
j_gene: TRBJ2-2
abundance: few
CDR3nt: TGTGCCAGCAGAACCGGGACAGGGTTGACCGGGGAGCTGTTTTTT
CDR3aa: CASRTGTGLTGELFF

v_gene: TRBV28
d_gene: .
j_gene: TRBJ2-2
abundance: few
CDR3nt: TGTGCCAGCAGTCCCTGGACATACACCGGGGAGCTGTTTTTT
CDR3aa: CASSPWTYTGELFF

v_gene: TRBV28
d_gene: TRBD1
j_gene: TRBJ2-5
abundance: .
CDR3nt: TGTGCCAGCAGCTACCAGGGGGCGTTAGCGCAAGAGACCCAGTACTTC
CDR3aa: CASSYQGALAQETQYF

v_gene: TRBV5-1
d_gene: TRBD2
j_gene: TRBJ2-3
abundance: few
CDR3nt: TGCGCCAGCAGCTTGGACCCTAGCGGTAGCACAGATACGCAGTATTTT
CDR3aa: CASSLDPSGSTDTQYF

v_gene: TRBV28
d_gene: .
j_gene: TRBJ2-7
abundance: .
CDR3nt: TGTGCCAGCAGTACCCTGGGGGGGGCGGGATACGAGCAGTACTTC
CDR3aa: CASSTLGGAGYEQYF

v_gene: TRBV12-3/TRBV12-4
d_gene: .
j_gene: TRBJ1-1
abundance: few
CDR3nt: TGTGCCAGCAGGAAAGCTGAGGGAGCTTTCTTT
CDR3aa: CASRKAEGAFF

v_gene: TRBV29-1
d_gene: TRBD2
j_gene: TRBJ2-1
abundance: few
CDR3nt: TGCAGCGCCGAGGGTCTAGCGGGGAGCTCCTACAATGAGCAGTTCTTC
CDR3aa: CSAEGLAGSSYNEQFF

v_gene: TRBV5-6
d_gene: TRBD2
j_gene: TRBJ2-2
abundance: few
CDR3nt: TGTGCCAGCAGCTGGGTCCTAGCGGGAGTTTCCGGGGAGCTGTTTTTT
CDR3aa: CASSWVLAGVSGELFF

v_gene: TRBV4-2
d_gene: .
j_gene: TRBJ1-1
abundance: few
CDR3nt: TGTGCCAGCAGCCAGGCTGCCGGCGGCTTGAACACTGAAGCTTTCTTT
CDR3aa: CASSQAAGGLNTEAFF

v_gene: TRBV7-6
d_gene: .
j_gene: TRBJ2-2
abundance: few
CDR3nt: TGTGCCAGCAGCTTGGGACCGGGAGACCTGGCCGGGGAGCTGTTTTTT
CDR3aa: CASSLGPGDLAGELFF

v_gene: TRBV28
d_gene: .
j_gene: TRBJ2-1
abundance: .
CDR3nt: TGTGCCAGCAGGAGGACTTTTATCACTAATGAGCAGTTCTTC
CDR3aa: CASRRTFITNEQFF

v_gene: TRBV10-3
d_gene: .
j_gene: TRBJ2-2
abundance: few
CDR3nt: TGTGCCATCACCGACAGTTACACCGGGGAGCTGTTTTTT
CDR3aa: CAITDSYTGELFF

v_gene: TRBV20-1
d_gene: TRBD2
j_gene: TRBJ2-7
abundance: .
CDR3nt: TGCAGTGCTAGGGGGGCCACTAGCGGCTCCTACGAGCAGTACTTC
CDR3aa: CSARGATSGSYEQYF

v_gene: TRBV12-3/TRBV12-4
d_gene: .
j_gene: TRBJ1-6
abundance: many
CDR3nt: TGTGCCAGCAGCCCGGGCGATCAAGAGTCGAATTCACCCCTCCACTTT
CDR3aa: CASSPGDQESNSPLHF

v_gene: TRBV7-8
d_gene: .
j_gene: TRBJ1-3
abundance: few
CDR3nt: TGTGCCAGCAGCCTACTCAGGGGCCCCTCTGGAAACACCATATATTTT
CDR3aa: CASSLLRGPSGNTIYF

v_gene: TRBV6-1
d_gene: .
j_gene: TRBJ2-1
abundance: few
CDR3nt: TGTGCCAGCAGTAGAGGTTACCTCTCCTACAATGAGCAGTTCTTC
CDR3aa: CASSRGYLSYNEQFF

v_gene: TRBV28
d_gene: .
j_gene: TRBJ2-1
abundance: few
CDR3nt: TGTGCCAGCAGTCCCGGGTTCCCCTACAATGAGCAGTTCTTC
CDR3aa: CASSPGFPYNEQFF

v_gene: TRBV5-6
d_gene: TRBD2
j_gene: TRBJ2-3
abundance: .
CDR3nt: TGTGCCAGCAGCTTGCTTACTAGCGGGAGGGGCACAGATACGCAGTATTTT
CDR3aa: CASSLLTSGRGTDTQYF

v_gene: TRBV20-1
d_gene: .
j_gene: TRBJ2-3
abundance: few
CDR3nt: TGCAGTGCTAGGGACCTAGGGGGTACCACAGATACGCAGTATTTT
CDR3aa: CSARDLGGTTDTQYF

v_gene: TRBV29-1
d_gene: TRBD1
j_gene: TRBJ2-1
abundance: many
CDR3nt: TGCAGCGTTGGACAGGGGAGCTCCTACAATGAGCAGTTCTTC
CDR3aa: CSVGQGSSYNEQFF

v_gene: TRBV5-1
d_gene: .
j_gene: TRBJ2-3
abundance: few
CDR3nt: TGCGCCAGCAGCTTGGAGGGGGGACTCCACACAGATACGCAGTATTTT
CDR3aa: CASSLEGGLHTDTQYF

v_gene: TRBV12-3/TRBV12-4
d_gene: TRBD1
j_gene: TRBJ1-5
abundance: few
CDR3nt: TGTGCCAGCAGCAGGGGGCTCATCAATCAGCCCCAGCATTTT
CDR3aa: CASSRGLINQPQHF

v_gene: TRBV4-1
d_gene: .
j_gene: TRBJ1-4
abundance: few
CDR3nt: TGCGCCAGCAGCCAAGAAAGCGGACAGCTCTGGGAAAAACTGTTTTTT
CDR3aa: CASSQESGQLWEKLFF

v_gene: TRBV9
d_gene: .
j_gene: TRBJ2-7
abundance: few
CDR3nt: TGTGCCAGCAGCGAGGGTTGGGGATCCTACGAGCAGTACTTC
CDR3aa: CASSEGWGSYEQYF

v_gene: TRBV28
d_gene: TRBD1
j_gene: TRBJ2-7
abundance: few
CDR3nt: TGTGCCAGCAGTGGGACAGGGAATCTCGAGCAGTACTTC
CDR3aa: CASSGTGNLEQYF

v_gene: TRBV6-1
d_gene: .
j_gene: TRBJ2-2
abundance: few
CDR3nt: TGTGCCAGCGGCCGGGACCACAACACCGGGGAGCTGTTTTTT
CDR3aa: CASGRDHNTGELFF

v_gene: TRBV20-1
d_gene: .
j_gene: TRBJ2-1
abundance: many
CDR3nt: TGCAGTGCGACAGGACTAGTTACCTACAATGAGCAGTTCTTC
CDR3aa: CSATGLVTYNEQFF

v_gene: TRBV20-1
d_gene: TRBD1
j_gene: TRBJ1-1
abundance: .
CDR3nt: TGCAGTGCTAGTGGGGGACAGCTGGCTTTCTTT
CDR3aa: CSASGGQLAFF

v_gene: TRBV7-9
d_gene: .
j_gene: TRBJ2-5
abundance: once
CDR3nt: TGTGCCAGCAGCCCGAGGTTGGAGACCCAGTACTTC
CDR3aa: CASSPRLETQYF

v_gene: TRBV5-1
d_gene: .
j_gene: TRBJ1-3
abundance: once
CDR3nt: TGCGCCAGCAGCTTGGTGGGAGACAGCACCTCTGGAAACACCATATATTTT
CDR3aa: CASSLVGDSTSGNTIYF

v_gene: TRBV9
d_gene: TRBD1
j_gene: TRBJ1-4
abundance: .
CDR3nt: TGTGCCAGCAGCGTAGAGGCAGGGGGTTCATCCCTGGAAAAACTGTTTTTT
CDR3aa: CASSVEAGGSSLEKLFF

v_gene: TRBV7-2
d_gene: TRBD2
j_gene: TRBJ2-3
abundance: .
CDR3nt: TGTGCCAGCAGCCGGGGACTAGCGGGAGGCGATACGCAGTATTTT
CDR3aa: CASSRGLAGGDTQYF

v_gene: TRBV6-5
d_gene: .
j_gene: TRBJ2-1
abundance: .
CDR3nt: TGTGCCAGCAGCCTTGGGGGCAGTGAGCAGTTCTTC
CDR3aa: CASSLGGSEQFF

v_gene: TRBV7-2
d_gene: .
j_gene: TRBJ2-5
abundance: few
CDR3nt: TGTGCCAGCAGCTTTCGGCCAGGGAAAGAGACCCAGTACTTC
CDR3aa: CASSFRPGKETQYF

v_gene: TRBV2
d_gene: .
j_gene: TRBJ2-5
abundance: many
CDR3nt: TGTGCCAGCAGGCAATGGGTCGCGACCCAGTACTTC
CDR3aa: CASRQWVATQYF

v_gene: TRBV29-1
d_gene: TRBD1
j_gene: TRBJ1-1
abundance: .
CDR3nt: TGCAGCGTTGGGGGCCAGGGGGCGAGTACTGAAGCTTTCTTT
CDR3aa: CSVGGQGASTEAFF

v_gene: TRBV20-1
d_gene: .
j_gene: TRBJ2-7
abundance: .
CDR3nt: TGCAGTGCTAGACCCCGCTCGAGGGTCGAGCAGTACTTC
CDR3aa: CSARPRSRVEQYF

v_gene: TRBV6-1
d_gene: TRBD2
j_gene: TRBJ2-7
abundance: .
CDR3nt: TGTGCCAGCAGCAGCGGGAGTATGGGTAGGCACGAGCAGTACTTC
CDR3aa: CASSSGSMGRHEQYF

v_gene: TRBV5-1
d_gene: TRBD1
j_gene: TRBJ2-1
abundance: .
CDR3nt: TGCGCCAGCAGCCCCCGGGACAGGGTTTACAATGAGCAGTTCTTC
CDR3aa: CASSPRDRVYNEQFF

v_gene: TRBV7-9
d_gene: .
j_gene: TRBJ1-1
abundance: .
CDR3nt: TGTGCCAGCAGCCCCCCGCGCTCTGAAGCTTTCTTT
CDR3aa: CASSPPRSEAFF

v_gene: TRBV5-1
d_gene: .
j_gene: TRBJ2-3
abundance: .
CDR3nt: TGCGCCAGCAGCTCCTCTTTAGCGGCTAGCACAGATACGCAGTATTTT
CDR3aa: CASSSSLAASTDTQYF

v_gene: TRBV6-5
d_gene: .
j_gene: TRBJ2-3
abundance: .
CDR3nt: TGTGCCAGCAGTTACAAGGTTGTGTGGAGCACAGATACGCAGTATTTT
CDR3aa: CASSYKVVWSTDTQYF